This T cell receptor beta chain is drawn from a study of shared clonotypes between healthy human individuals. The table lists this clone with a count of one. What it binds is unknown. The study's findings and limits: Despite large depth, sorted-subset datasets appeared incompletely sequenced.

Trimming shortened V by 9 bases and J by 6 bases, and 15 bases separated the two germline ends. Germline V gene data show CDR1 as MNHEY and CDR2 as SMNVEV (reference sequence). This CDR3 is 13 amino acids long. Sequenced by immunoSEQ multiplex PCR; TCRdb stores in-frame clones only, minus some. The sample records around 2.1 million clones, under 95% being singletons. Terminally differentiated effector memory CD45RA+ cells were excluded by CCR7 positive selection of CD45RO-negative cells. Material: naive CD8+ T cells from PBMCs. The V and J genes are TRBV27 and TRBJ2-1; tentative D call: TRBD2 (6 bases). This receptor was identified in a man aged 18-30 years in good health. Some clones in this sample may be carry-over from other donors' samples. CDR3 in amino acids: CASAGRRGNEQFF. The CDR3 nucleotides read TGTGCCAGTGCTGGGAGGAGGGGCAATGAGCAGTTCTTC.